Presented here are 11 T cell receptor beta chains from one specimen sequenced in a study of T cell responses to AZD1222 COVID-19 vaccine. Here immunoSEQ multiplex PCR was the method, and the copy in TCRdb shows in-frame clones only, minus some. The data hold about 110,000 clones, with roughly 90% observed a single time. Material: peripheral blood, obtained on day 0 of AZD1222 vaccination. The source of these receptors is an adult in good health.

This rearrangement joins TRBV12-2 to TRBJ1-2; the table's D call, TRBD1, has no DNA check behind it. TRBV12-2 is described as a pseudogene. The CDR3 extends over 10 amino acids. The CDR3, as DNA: TGTGTACAGGGGGCAGGAGGCTACACCTTC. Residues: CVQGAGGYTF.

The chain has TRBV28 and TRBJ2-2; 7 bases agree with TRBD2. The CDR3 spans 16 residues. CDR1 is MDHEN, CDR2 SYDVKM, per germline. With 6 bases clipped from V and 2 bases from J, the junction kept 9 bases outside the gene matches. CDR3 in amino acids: CASSLEAGPNTGELFF. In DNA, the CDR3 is TGTGCCAGCAGCCTTGAAGCGGGACCAAACACCGGGGAGCTGTTTTTT.

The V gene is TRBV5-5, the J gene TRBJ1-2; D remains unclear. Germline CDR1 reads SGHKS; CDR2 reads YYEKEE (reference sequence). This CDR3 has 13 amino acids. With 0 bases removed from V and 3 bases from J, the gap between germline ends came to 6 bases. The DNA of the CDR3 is TGTGCCAGCAGCTTGGCCGGGCACTATGGCTACACCTTC. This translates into CASSLAGHYGYTF.

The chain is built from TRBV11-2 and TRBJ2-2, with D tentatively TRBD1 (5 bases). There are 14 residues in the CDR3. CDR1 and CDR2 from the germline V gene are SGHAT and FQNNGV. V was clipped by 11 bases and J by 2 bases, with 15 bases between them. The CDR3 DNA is TGTGCCTCCTCCCAGGGAATAAACACCGGGGAGCTGTTTTTT. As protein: CASSQGINTGELFF.

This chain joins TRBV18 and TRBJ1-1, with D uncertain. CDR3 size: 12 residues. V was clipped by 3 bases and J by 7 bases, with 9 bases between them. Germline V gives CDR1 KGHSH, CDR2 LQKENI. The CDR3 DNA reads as TGTGCCAGCTCACCGGAACAAGATGAAGCTTTCTTT. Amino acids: CASSPEQDEAFF.

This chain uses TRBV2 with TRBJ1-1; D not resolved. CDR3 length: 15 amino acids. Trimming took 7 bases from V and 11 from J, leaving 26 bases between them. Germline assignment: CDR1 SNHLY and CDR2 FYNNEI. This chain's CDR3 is CASIGGPLVREEAFF. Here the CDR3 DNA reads TGTGCCAGCATCGGCGGCCCCCTCGTGCGGGAGGAGGCTTTCTTT. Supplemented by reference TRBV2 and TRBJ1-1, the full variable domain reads EPEVTQTPSHQVTQMGQEVILRCVPISNHLYFYWYRQILGQKVEFLVSFYNNEISEKSEIFDDQFSVERPDGSNFTLKIRSTKLEDSAMYFCASIGGPLVREEAFFGQGTRLTVV.

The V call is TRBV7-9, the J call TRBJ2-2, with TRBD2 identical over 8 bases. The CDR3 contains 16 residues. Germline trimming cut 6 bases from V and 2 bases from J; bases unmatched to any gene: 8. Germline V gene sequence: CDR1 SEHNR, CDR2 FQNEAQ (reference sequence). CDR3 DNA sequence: TGTGCCAGCAGACAGCCGGGACTAGACAACACCGGGGAGCTGTTTTTT. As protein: CASRQPGLDNTGELFF.

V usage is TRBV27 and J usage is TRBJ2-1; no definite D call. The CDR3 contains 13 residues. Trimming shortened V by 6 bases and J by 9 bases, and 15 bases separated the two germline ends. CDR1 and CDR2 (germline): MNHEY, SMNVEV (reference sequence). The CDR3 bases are TGTGCCAGCAGCCATGGGGAAGCGAGTGAGCAGTTCTTC. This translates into CASSHGEASEQFF.

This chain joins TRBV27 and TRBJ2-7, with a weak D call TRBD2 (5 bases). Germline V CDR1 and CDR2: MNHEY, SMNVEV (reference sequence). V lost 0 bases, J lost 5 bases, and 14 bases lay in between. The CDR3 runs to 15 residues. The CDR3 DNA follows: TGTGCCAGCAGTTTATCTGCCGTAACCGGGAACGAGCAGTACTTC. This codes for CASSLSAVTGNEQYF.

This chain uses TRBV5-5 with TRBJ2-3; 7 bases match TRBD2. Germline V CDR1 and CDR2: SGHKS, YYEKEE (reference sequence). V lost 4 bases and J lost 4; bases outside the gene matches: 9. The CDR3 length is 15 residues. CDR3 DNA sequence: TGTGCCAGCAGCCCGGGAGGCAGGGTCCCAGATACGCAGTATTTT. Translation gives CASSPGGRVPDTQYF. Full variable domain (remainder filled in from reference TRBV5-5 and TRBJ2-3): DAGVTQSPTHLIKTRGQQVTLRCSPISGHKSVSWYQQVLGQGPQFIFQYYEKEERGRGNFPDRFSARQFPNYSSELNVNALLLGDSALYLCASSPGGRVPDTQYFGPGTRLTVL.

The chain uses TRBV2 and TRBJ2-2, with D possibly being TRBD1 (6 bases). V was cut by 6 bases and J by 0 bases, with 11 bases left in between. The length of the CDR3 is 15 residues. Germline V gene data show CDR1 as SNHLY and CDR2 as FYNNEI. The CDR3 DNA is TGTGCCAGCAGCCCGGGACACACGAACACCGGGGAGCTGTTTTTT. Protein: CASSPGHTNTGELFF.